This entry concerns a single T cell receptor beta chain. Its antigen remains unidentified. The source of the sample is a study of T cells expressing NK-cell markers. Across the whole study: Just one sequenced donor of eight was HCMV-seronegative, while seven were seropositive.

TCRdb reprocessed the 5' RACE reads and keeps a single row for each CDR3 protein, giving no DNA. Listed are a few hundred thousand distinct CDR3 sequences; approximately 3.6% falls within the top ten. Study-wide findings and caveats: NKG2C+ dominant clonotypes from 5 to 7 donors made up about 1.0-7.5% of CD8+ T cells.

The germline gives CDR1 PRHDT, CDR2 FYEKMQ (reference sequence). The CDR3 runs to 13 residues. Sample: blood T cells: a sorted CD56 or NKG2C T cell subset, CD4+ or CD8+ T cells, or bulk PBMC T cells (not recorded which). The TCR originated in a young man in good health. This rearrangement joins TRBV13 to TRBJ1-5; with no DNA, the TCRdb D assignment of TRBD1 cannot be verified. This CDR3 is CASNNRGDQPQHF. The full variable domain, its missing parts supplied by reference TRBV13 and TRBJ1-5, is AAGVIQSPRHLIKEKRETATLKCYPIPRHDTVYWYQQGPGQDPQFLISFYEKMQSDKGSIPDRFSAQQFSDYHSELNMSSLELGDSALYFCASNNRGDQPQHFGDGTRLSIL.